This is a list of T cell receptor beta chains from one sample in a study of CD8 T cells in ankylosing spondylitis. TCRdb re-called the 5' RACE reads through MiXCR, storing one row per CDR3 protein. The sample shows hundreds of thousands of distinct CDR3 sequences, 25% to 30% of them seen only once. What was sequenced was blood, either unsorted or a sorted T cell fraction (not recorded which). These receptors all come from a male donor with ankylosing spondylitis or in good health (not recorded which). Each CDR3 is given with its conserved first and last residue. Fields, in order: CDR3 length, D gene, V gene, clone size, J gene, CDR3 protein, CDR3 DNA. The D gene is left open where the match is weak. Size is stated for part of the rows, as once, few or many counts, or as a class when the clone is expanded.

>15|.|TRBV20-1|.|TRBJ2-5
CSAPSTAGRQETQYF
TGCAGTGCTCCCTCAACGGCGGGGCGTCAAGAGACCCAGTACTTC
>12|.|TRBV20-1|.|TRBJ2-7
CSASPGLYEQYF
TGCAGTGCTAGTCCCGGGCTGTACGAGCAGTACTTC
>12|TRBD1|TRBV20-1|many|TRBJ2-5
CSARDSSETQYF
TGCAGTGCGAGGGACAGCTCAGAGACCCAGTACTTC
>14|.|TRBV7-2|many|TRBJ2-3
CASSFDRSTDTQYF
TGTGCCAGCAGCTTCGACAGAAGCACAGATACGCAGTATTTT
>15|TRBD1|TRBV27|.|TRBJ2-7
CASSHAGTGNYEQYF
TGTGCCAGCAGTCACGCCGGGACAGGGAACTACGAGCAGTACTTC
>16|TRBD1|TRBV7-9|few|TRBJ1-4
CASSIKTGAGNEKLFF
TGTGCCAGCAGCATAAAGACAGGGGCCGGGAATGAAAAACTGTTTTTT
>18|TRBD2|TRBV5-6|.|TRBJ2-1
CASSRTSGRAVPYNEQFF
TGTGCCAGCAGCCGGACTAGCGGGAGGGCCGTCCCCTACAATGAGCAGTTCTTC
>15|TRBD2|TRBV27|many|TRBJ2-5
CASRLAGALKETQYF
TGTGCCAGCAGACTAGCGGGAGCGCTAAAAGAGACCCAGTACTTC
>14|TRBD1|TRBV12-3/TRBV12-4|few|TRBJ1-5
CASSHRGGNQPQHF
TGTGCCAGCAGTCACAGGGGCGGCAATCAGCCCCAGCATTTT
>15|.|TRBV20-1|few|TRBJ1-2
CSASLVREVGNGYTF
TGCAGTGCCAGCCTGGTAAGGGAGGTTGGTAATGGCTACACCTTC
>16|.|TRBV6-1|many|TRBJ2-5
CASRRGNYRPEETQYF
TGTGCCAGCAGACGTGGTAATTACAGGCCGGAAGAGACCCAGTACTTC
>16|TRBD2|TRBV2|many|TRBJ2-7
CASGQGLAGGSDEQYF
TGTGCCAGCGGCCAGGGACTAGCGGGAGGTAGTGACGAGCAGTACTTC
>15|.|TRBV4-1|few|TRBJ1-4
CASSPSGERAEKLFF
TGCGCCAGCAGTCCTTCGGGGGAAAGGGCCGAAAAACTGTTTTTT
>18|.|TRBV9|.|TRBJ2-1
CASSVDPIGQTMNNEQFF
TGTGCCAGCAGCGTAGACCCGATCGGTCAAACGATGAACAATGAGCAGTTCTTC
>15|TRBD2|TRBV10-1|.|TRBJ2-4
CASSEGSSGRNIQYF
TGCGCCAGCAGTGAGGGCTCTAGCGGCCGGAACATTCAGTACTTC
>14|.|TRBV4-1|many|TRBJ1-5
CASSLRIGNQPQHF
TGCGCCAGCAGCCTACGGATTGGCAATCAGCCCCAGCATTTT
>15|TRBD1|TRBV12-3/TRBV12-4|few|TRBJ1-1
CASSLEQGANTEAFF
TGTGCCAGCAGTTTAGAACAGGGGGCGAACACTGAAGCTTTCTTT
>15|.|TRBV20-1|many|TRBJ2-5
CSARVGSDTQETQYF
TGCAGTGCTAGAGTCGGAAGCGACACACAAGAGACCCAGTACTTC
>13|TRBD1|TRBV25-1|few|TRBJ1-5
CASSATGGQPQHF
TGTGCCAGCAGTGCTACAGGGGGACAGCCCCAGCATTTT
>12|.|TRBV12-3/TRBV12-4|many|TRBJ2-5
CASSFIQETQYF
TGTGCCAGCAGTTTTATCCAAGAGACCCAGTACTTC
>16|.|TRBV15|few|TRBJ2-3
CATSRGGATYTDTQYF
TGTGCCACCAGCAGAGGGGGGGCAACCTACACAGATACGCAGTATTTT
>16|.|TRBV24-1|.|TRBJ2-1
CATRYPNGAGEGEQFF
TGTGCCACCAGATACCCGAATGGGGCAGGGGAGGGTGAGCAGTTCTTC
>15|TRBD2|TRBV4-2|.|TRBJ2-3
CASSSEIAGRDTQYF
TGTGCCAGCAGCTCCGAAATAGCGGGACGAGATACGCAGTATTTT
>21|TRBD2|TRBV3-1|many|TRBJ2-5
CASSQVFSRTSGSTSLETQYF
TGTGCCAGCAGCCAAGTTTTTTCCCGGACTAGCGGGAGTACTTCGTTAGAGACCCAGTACTTC
>12|.|TRBV29-1|.|TRBJ2-5
CSVVAGQETQYF
TGCAGCGTTGTTGCGGGCCAAGAGACCCAGTACTTC
>12|.|TRBV5-1|medium-sized|TRBJ2-7
CASSGDSYEQYF
TGCGCCAGCAGCGGTGACAGCTACGAGCAGTACTTC
>14|.|TRBV20-1|many|TRBJ2-2
CSARLQSNTGELFF
TGCAGTGCTAGGTTACAGTCGAACACCGGGGAGCTGTTTTTT
>14|TRBD2|TRBV7-2|many|TRBJ2-5
CASSTGLAWETQYF
TGTGCCAGCAGCACGGGACTAGCGTGGGAGACCCAGTACTTC
>15|.|TRBV6-1|.|TRBJ1-1
CASSDPSGMNTEAFF
TGTGCCAGCAGCGATCCCTCCGGGATGAACACTGAAGCTTTCTTT
>15|.|TRBV3-1|.|TRBJ2-2
CASSQVGGGAGELFF
TGTGCCAGCAGCCAAGTGGGTGGGGGCGCCGGGGAGCTGTTTTTT
>13|.|TRBV29-1|many|TRBJ1-1
CSAETRSDTEAFF
TGCAGCGCTGAAACACGGTCGGACACTGAAGCTTTCTTT
>13|.|TRBV7-2|.|TRBJ2-6
CASRGPGSNVLTF
TGTGCCAGCAGGGGCCCTGGGTCCAACGTCCTGACTTTC
>14|TRBD1|TRBV12-3/TRBV12-4|many|TRBJ2-7
CASSLGTGTYEQYF
TGTGCCAGCAGTTTGGGGACAGGGACCTACGAGCAGTACTTC
>14|TRBD1|TRBV20-1|many|TRBJ2-5
CSARDRTGGVTQYF
TGCAGTGCTAGAGACAGGACAGGGGGAGTGACCCAGTACTTC
>15|.|TRBV4-1|.|TRBJ1-2
CASSRTGPGAFDYTF
TGCGCCAGCAGCCGGACGGGACCAGGTGCCTTTGACTACACCTTC
>17|TRBD2|TRBV15|.|TRBJ2-5
CATSRESRAGAKETQYF
TGTGCCACCAGCAGAGAGTCACGGGCGGGAGCAAAAGAGACCCAGTACTTC
>15|TRBD2|TRBV7-9|.|TRBJ2-1
CASRMRGSGIGEQFF
TGTGCCAGCAGGATGAGAGGTAGCGGGATTGGTGAGCAGTTCTTC
>17|TRBD2|TRBV10-3|many|TRBJ2-1
CAISESLVSGRPDEQFF
TGTGCCATCAGTGAGTCGTTAGTAAGCGGGAGGCCGGATGAGCAGTTCTTC
>11|.|TRBV12-3/TRBV12-4|.|TRBJ1-3
CASRREDTIYF
TGTGCCAGCAGGAGGGAGGACACCATATATTTT
>13|.|TRBV14|.|TRBJ2-1
CASSPGKYNEQFF
TGTGCCAGCAGCCCGGGGAAGTACAATGAGCAGTTCTTC
>12|.|TRBV29-1|.|TRBJ2-7
CSVVARSYEQYF
TGCAGCGTTGTGGCCAGAAGCTACGAGCAGTACTTC
>18|.|TRBV10-3|once|TRBJ1-5
CATLRNGGWSNSNQPQHF
TGTGCCACACTGAGGAACGGCGGGTGGAGTAATAGCAATCAGCCCCAGCATTTT
>15|TRBD2|TRBV10-3|few|TRBJ2-7
CAIASRDGGTYEQYF
TGTGCCATCGCATCCCGGGACGGGGGGACCTACGAGCAGTACTTC
>13|TRBD1|TRBV11-2|few|TRBJ1-2
CASSPDRQGGYTF
TGTGCCAGCAGCCCCGACCGACAGGGCGGCTACACCTTC
>13|TRBD1|TRBV29-1|.|TRBJ1-1
CSVRQGVNTEAFF
TGCAGCGTTAGACAGGGGGTCAACACTGAAGCTTTCTTT
>17|.|TRBV7-8|many|TRBJ2-1
CASSLRGVGRSGNEQFF
TGTGCCAGCAGCCTCAGAGGGGTAGGCAGATCGGGCAATGAGCAGTTCTTC
>16|TRBD1|TRBV6-5|.|TRBJ2-7
CASSYYRGLVPYEQYF
TGTGCCAGCAGTTACTACAGGGGGCTGGTACCCTACGAGCAGTACTTC
>15|.|TRBV5-1|.|TRBJ2-1
CASSLDSTNYNEQFF
TGCGCCAGCAGCTTGGACAGTACAAACTACAATGAGCAGTTCTTC
>13|.|TRBV7-9|many|TRBJ1-1
CASSLEPGAEAFF
TGTGCCAGCAGCTTAGAGCCCGGGGCTGAAGCTTTCTTT
>11|.|TRBV10-3|.|TRBJ2-1
CAIGMTSQQFF
TGTGCCATCGGGATGACTAGTCAGCAGTTCTTC
>15|TRBD1|TRBV9|few|TRBJ2-7
CASSEGMGQNYEQYF
TGTGCCAGCAGCGAAGGGATGGGACAGAACTACGAGCAGTACTTC
>15|.|TRBV29-1|few|TRBJ2-7
CSVTPKPGLGYEQYF
TGCAGCGTCACACCTAAACCAGGGTTAGGCTACGAGCAGTACTTC
>15|.|TRBV18|.|TRBJ2-2
CASSPRAGVTGELFF
TGTGCCAGCTCACCACGCGCAGGGGTGACCGGGGAGCTGTTTTTT
>12|TRBD1|TRBV29-1|many|TRBJ1-2
CSVSGGRGGYTF
TGCAGCGTATCAGGGGGTCGGGGTGGCTACACCTTC
>12|.|TRBV18|many|TRBJ1-1
CASSPPGYQAFF
TGTGCCAGCTCACCACCCGGGTACCAAGCTTTCTTT
>16|.|TRBV29-1|.|TRBJ2-3
CSAQGSRRPTTDTQYF
TGCAGCGCCCAAGGAAGTCGCCGTCCGACCACAGATACGCAGTATTTT
>14|TRBD1|TRBV11-2|few|TRBJ2-5
CASSLVEGAKTQYF
TGTGCCAGCAGCTTAGTTGAGGGGGCGAAGACCCAGTACTTC